These 6 T cell receptor beta chains were all obtained from the same sample, sequenced in a study of shared clonotypes between healthy human individuals. Using immunoSEQ multiplex PCR, the repertoire was profiled, and TCRdb retains in-frame clones only, with some absent. The sample consists of roughly 2.5 million clones, 90% to 95% of them appearing once. Sequenced: naive CD4+ T cells sorted from blood. Subset described: CD45RA+ positively selected. These receptors all come from a man aged 18 to 30 in good health.

A remark on this clone: Other DNA sequences in the same sample also yield this CDR3. The chain joins TRBV6-5 to TRBJ2-7; D unresolved. The germline CDR1 and CDR2 sequences are MNHEY and SVGAGI. Trimming pared 5 bases from V and 0 bases from J, leaving 5 bases between. There are 12 residues in the CDR3. The CDR3: CASSRSSYEQYF. The CDR3 DNA is TGTGCCAGCAGTCGCAGCTCCTACGAGCAGTACTTC.

The V and J genes are TRBV10-3 and TRBJ2-2; 10 positions agree with TRBD1. The V and J ends lost 7 bases and 3 bases, in that order; junction bases with no gene match: 5. CDR3 length: 15 residues. Germline V CDR1 and CDR2: ENHRY, SYGVKD. The CDR3 reads CAIKSGTGDTGELFF. In DNA, the CDR3 is TGTGCCATCAAGTCCGGGACAGGGGACACCGGGGAGCTGTTTTTT.

The chain is built from TRBV4-1 and TRBJ2-5; TRBD2 aligns across 11 bases. The J segment lost 5 bases and the V segment lost 3 bases, leaving 8 bases of the junction unmatched. The CDR3 is made up of 16 amino acids. The germline V gene encodes CDR1 MGHRA and CDR2 YSYEKL. CDR3 loop: CASSHGSGGARETQYF. Here the CDR3 DNA reads TGCGCCAGCAGCCATGGTAGCGGGGGGGCCCGTGAGACCCAGTACTTC.

V gene TRBV6-5 combines with J gene TRBJ2-3; D gene ambiguous. Trimming removed 7 bases at V and 4 bases at J, with 12 bases between. The CDR3 extends over 13 amino acids. Germline CDR1 MNHEY, CDR2 SVGAGI. DNA for the CDR3: TGTGCCAGCACGAATCCGGGCGCAGATACGCAGTATTTT. Its protein product is CASTNPGADTQYF.

This chain links TRBV5-5 with TRBJ2-7, with 10 bases identical to TRBD1. Germline loops: CDR1 SGHKS, CDR2 YYEKEE (reference sequence). Germline trimming cut 4 bases from V and 3 bases from J; bases unmatched to any gene: 10. This CDR3 is built from 16 residues. The CDR3 sequence is CASSRRGDRGNYEQYF. DNA of the CDR3: TGTGCCAGCAGCCGGAGGGGGGACAGGGGAAACTACGAGCAGTACTTC.

This clone was seen once. The chain is built from TRBV5-5 and TRBJ2-7; tentatively, D is TRBD2 (7 bases). Per germline, CDR1 SGHKS and CDR2 YYEKEE (reference sequence). Between the trimmed V and J ends, which lost 3 bases and 4 bases, there was a span of 17 bases. The CDR3 runs 15 residues. CDR3 amino acids: CASSSRGPTLYEQYF. CDR3 nucleotides: TGTGCCAGCAGCTCGCGGGGGCCCACGCTTTACGAGCAGTACTTC. Based on the CDR3 plus reference TRBV5-5 and TRBJ2-7, the full variable domain is DAGVTQSPTHLIKTRGQQVTLRCSPISGHKSVSWYQQVLGQGPQFIFQYYEKEERGRGNFPDRFSARQFPNYSSELNVNALLLGDSALYLCASSSRGPTLYEQYFGPGTRLTVT.